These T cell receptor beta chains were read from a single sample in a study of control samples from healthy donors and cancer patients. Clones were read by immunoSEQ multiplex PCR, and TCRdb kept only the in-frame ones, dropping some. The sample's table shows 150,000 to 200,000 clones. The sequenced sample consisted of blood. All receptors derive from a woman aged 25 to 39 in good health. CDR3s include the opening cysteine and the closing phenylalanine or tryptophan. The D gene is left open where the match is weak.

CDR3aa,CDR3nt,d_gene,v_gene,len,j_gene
CATSDNPGGHEQFF,TGTGCCACCAGTGATAATCCGGGGGGGCATGAGCAGTTCTTC,TRBD2,TRBV24-1,14,TRBJ2-1
CASSFEGAFIGYTF,TGTGCCAGCAGCTTCGAGGGGGCCTTTATTGGCTACACCTTC,TRBD1,TRBV5-6,14,TRBJ1-2
CASSSGLIRGPLNTEAFF,TGTGCTAGCAGCTCCGGCCTGATCCGGGGCCCCCTGAACACTGAAGCTTTCTTT,NA,TRBV7-7,18,TRBJ1-1
CASSVVTGSSYEQYF,TGCGCCAGCAGCGTAGTGACTGGGAGCTCCTACGAGCAGTACTTC,NA,TRBV5-1,15,TRBJ2-7
CASKSGDEQYF,TGCGCCAGCAAGTCGGGGGACGAGCAGTACTTC,NA,TRBV5-1,11,TRBJ2-7
CASSLRQGVYGYTF,TGTGCCAGCAGCCTAAGACAGGGGGTCTATGGCTACACCTTC,TRBD1,TRBV3-1/TRBV3-2,14,TRBJ1-2
CASTIGTGSGAFF,TGTGCCAGCACAATTGGGACAGGGAGTGGAGCTTTCTTT,TRBD1,TRBV2,13,TRBJ1-1
CASSAPGASGYTF,TGTGCCAGCAGCGCCCCGGGGGCTAGCGGCTACACCTTC,NA,TRBV2,13,TRBJ1-2
CASTALRGSNSPLHF,TGTGCCAGCACCGCGCTCCGGGGTTCAAATTCACCCCTCCACTTT,NA,TRBV28,15,TRBJ1-6
CASSSLRGRYF,TGTGCCAGCAGCAGCCTCCGGGGCAGGTATTTT,NA,TRBV28,11,TRBJ2-3
CASGRGRLNTEAFF,TGTGCCAGCGGTAGGGGACGGCTGAACACTGAAGCTTTCTTT,NA,TRBV28,14,TRBJ1-1
CASSLTDGENTEAFF,TGTGCCAGCAGCCTCACCGACGGCGAGAACACTGAAGCTTTCTTT,NA,TRBV5-6,15,TRBJ1-1
CASSPAQGAYGYTF,TGTGCCAGCAGTCCCGCACAGGGGGCGTATGGCTACACCTTC,TRBD1,TRBV27,14,TRBJ1-2
CASSLEGLVTEAFF,TGTGCCAGCAGCTTAGAGGGACTAGTCACTGAAGCTTTCTTT,NA,TRBV7-2,14,TRBJ1-1
CASSSVYSGREKLFF,TGTGCCAGCAGTTCCGTCTATTCCGGACGGGAAAAACTGTTTTTT,NA,TRBV28,15,TRBJ1-4
CASSGRDRGIYGYTF,TGTGCCAGCAGCGGTCGGGACAGGGGAATCTATGGCTACACCTTC,TRBD1,TRBV7-2,15,TRBJ1-2
CASSEAFGLNTEAFF,TGTGCCAGCAGTGAAGCTTTCGGGTTGAACACTGAAGCTTTCTTT,NA,TRBV6-1,15,TRBJ1-1
CASSIEAAPVYTQYF,TGTGCCAGTAGTATAGAGGCGGCCCCCGTATATACGCAGTATTTT,NA,TRBV19,15,TRBJ2-3
CASRPTMRGTDTQYF,TGTGCCAGCAGGCCGACTATGCGTGGCACAGATACGCAGTATTTT,NA,TRBV28,15,TRBJ2-3
CASRDWAGTTNEKLFF,TGTGCCAGCAGAGACTGGGCAGGGACAACTAATGAAAAACTGTTTTTT,NA,TRBV2,16,TRBJ1-4
CASSPYSVSVPGNTIYF,TGTGCCAGCAGCCCATACAGCGTCAGTGTGCCTGGAAACACCATATATTTT,NA,TRBV7-6,17,TRBJ1-3
CAITARADREAFF,TGTGCCATCACCGCCCGGGCGGATCGAGAAGCTTTCTTT,NA,TRBV10-3,13,TRBJ1-1
CASSLLGLGQGRGGYTF,TGTGCCAGCAGTTTATTGGGATTAGGACAGGGGAGGGGTGGCTACACCTTC,TRBD1,TRBV27,17,TRBJ1-2
CASSLVWQNTEAFF,TGTGCCAGCAGTTTAGTTTGGCAGAACACTGAAGCTTTCTTT,NA,TRBV28,14,TRBJ1-1
CASRVDNSPLHF,TGCGCCAGCAGGGTGGATAATTCACCCCTCCACTTT,NA,TRBV5-1,12,TRBJ1-6
CASSQDWSGGARETQYF,TGCGCCAGCAGCCAAGACTGGAGCGGGGGGGCTCGGGAGACCCAGTACTTC,TRBD2,TRBV4-3,17,TRBJ2-5
CASSRGGGADTQYF,TGTGCCAGCAGCAGGGGCGGGGGGGCAGATACGCAGTATTTT,TRBD2,TRBV11-2,14,TRBJ2-3
CASRLSFRQADGELFF,TGTGCCAGCAGATTGTCTTTTCGACAGGCGGACGGGGAGCTGTTTTTT,NA,TRBV14,16,TRBJ2-2
CASSETGGHTEAFF,TGTGCCAGCAGTGAAACGGGAGGACACACTGAAGCTTTCTTT,NA,TRBV2,14,TRBJ1-1